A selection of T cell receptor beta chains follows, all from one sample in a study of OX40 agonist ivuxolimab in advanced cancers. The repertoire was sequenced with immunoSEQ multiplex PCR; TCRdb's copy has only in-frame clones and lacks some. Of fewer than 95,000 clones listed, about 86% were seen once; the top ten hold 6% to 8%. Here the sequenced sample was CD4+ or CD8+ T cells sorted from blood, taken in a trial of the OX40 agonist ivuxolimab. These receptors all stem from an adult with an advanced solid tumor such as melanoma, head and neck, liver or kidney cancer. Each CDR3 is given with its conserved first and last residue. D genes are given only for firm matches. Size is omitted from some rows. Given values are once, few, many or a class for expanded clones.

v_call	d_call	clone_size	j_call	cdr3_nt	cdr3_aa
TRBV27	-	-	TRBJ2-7	TGTGCCAGCAGTTCGTTCGGCTTAACGCAGTACTTC	CASSSFGLTQYF
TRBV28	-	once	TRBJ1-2	TGTGCCAGCAGTGTCCTGAAGGGGTACTATGGCTACACCTTC	CASSVLKGYYGYTF
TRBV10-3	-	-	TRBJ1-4	TGTGCCATCAGTGACCGGGGTGTACGCGGAAAACTGTTTTTT	CAISDRGVRGKLFF
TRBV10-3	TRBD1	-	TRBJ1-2	TGTGCCATCAGTGGCCCGGGACAGGGGGACTATGGCTACACCTTC	CAISGPGQGDYGYTF
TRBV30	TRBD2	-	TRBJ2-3	TGTGCCTGGAGTGTACTAGCGGGAGTGGCAGATACGCAGTATTTT	CAWSVLAGVADTQYF
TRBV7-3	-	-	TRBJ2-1	TGTGCCAGCAGCTTAAGTCCGGCAGAGCAGTTCTTC	CASSLSPAEQFF
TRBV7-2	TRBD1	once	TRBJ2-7	TGTGCCAGCATCCAAACGGGACAGGGGCCCTACGAGCAGTACTTC	CASIQTGQGPYEQYF
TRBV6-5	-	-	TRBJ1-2	TGTGCCAGCACTCGCGGGTATGGCTACACCTTC	CASTRGYGYTF
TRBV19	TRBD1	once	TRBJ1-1	TGTGCCAGTAGTATAGGGAGGGGGCTGAACACTGAAGCTTTCTTT	CASSIGRGLNTEAFF
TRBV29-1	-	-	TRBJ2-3	TGCAGCGTTGACACCGGGAGCGGCACAGATACGCAGTATTTT	CSVDTGSGTDTQYF
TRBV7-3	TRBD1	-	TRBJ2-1	TGTGCCAGCAGCTCCACAGGGGGCGAATACAATGAGCAGTTCTTC	CASSSTGGEYNEQFF
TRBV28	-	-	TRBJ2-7	TGTGCCAGCAGACGACTTGAGTCGGAGTACTTC	CASRRLESEYF
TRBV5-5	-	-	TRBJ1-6	TGTGCCAGCAGCGTAAACAGGGATTCACCCCTCCACTTT	CASSVNRDSPLHF
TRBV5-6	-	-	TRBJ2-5	TGTGCCAGAGGGGGCCTGCTAGCGATTAAGGAGACCCAGTACTTC	CARGGLLAIKETQYF
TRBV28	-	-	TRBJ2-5	TGTGCCAGCAGCCAATCCAGGGAAGAGACCCAGTACTTC	CASSQSREETQYF
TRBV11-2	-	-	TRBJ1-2	TGTGCCAGCAGCCACATTAGGGGGAGAAACTATGGCTACACCTTC	CASSHIRGRNYGYTF
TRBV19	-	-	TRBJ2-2	TGTGCCAGTAGCCACCCGGGTGGGAGTGGGCGCACCGGGGAGCTGTTTTTT	CASSHPGGSGRTGELFF
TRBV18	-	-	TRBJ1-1	TGTGCCAGCTCACCGGTTAGCGGGAACACTGAAGCTTTCTTT	CASSPVSGNTEAFF
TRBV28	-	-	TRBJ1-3	TGTGCCAGCAGTTGGAGGGGGGTGGCTGGAAACACCATATATTTT	CASSWRGVAGNTIYF
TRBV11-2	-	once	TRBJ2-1	TGTGCCAGCAGCTTAGATCCCCGGACTCTGAGCTCCTACAATGAGCAGTTCTTC	CASSLDPRTLSSYNEQFF
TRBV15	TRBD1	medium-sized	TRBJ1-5	TGTGCCACCAGCAGAGCCAGGGGGGATCAGCCCCAGCATTTT	CATSRARGDQPQHF
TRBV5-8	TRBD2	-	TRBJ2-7	TGTGCCAGCAGCTCGAGACTAGCGAGCGCCTACGAGCAGTACTTC	CASSSRLASAYEQYF
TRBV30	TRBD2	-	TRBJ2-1	TGTGCCTGGAGTATAGGACTAGCGGGACCCCCCAATGAGCAGTTCTTC	CAWSIGLAGPPNEQFF
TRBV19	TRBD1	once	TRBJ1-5	TGTGCCAGTAGTATGAGGGACAGCTTTCTGGGATCGAATCAGCCCCAGCATTTT	CASSMRDSFLGSNQPQHF
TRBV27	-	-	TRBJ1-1	TGTGCCAGCAGTTTAATCTCCCGGACATCCCTTATGAACACTGAAGCTTTCTTT	CASSLISRTSLMNTEAFF
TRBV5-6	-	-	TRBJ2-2	TGTGCCAGCAGCTTGGCCGGGACGGTGACCGGGGAGCTGTTTTTT	CASSLAGTVTGELFF
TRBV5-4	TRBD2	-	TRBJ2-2	TGTGCCAGCAGCCCCGAATGGGCTTTAGCGGGAGGGAGCACCGGGGAGCTGTTTTTT	CASSPEWALAGGSTGELFF
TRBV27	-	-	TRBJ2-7	TGTGCCAGCAGTTTATCCAGGGGAGGCAACGAGCAGTACTTC	CASSLSRGGNEQYF
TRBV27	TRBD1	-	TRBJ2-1	TGTGCCAGCAGCCCCCCGTTGGGACAGGGTTTTTATGAGCAGTTCTTC	CASSPPLGQGFYEQFF
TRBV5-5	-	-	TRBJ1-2	TGTGCCAGCAGCTTGGACTCGTTCTGGGGCTACACCTTC	CASSLDSFWGYTF
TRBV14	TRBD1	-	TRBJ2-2	TGTGCCAGCAGCTTCGACAGGGGCACCGGGGAGCTGTTTTTT	CASSFDRGTGELFF
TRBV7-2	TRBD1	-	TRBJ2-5	TGTGCCAGCAGCTTCGACAGGGGTCTAGGGGAGACCCAGTACTTC	CASSFDRGLGETQYF
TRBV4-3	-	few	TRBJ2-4	TGCGCCAGCAGCCAAGAAACAGGGATCATTCAGTACTTC	CASSQETGIIQYF
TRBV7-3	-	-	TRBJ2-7	TGTGCCAGCAGCTTAAACCCAGCATGCGAGCAGTACTTC	CASSLNPACEQYF
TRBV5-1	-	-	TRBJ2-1	TGCGCCAGCAGCTTGGACTGGTCTTCGGTCAATGAGCAGTTCTTC	CASSLDWSSVNEQFF
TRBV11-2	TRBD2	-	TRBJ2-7	TGTGCCAGCAGCGATACTAGCGGGAGTAAATTCGCCGAGCAGTACTTC	CASSDTSGSKFAEQYF
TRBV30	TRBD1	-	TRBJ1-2	TGTGCCTCTAATTTCCCGGGACAGGACACTTATGGCTACACCTTC	CASNFPGQDTYGYTF
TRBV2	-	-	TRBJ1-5	TGTGCCAGCAGTGATTTGGGCAGATATGCCAATCAGCCCCAGCATTTT	CASSDLGRYANQPQHF
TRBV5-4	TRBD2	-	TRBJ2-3	TGTGCCAGCAGCCCTTGGGGGAGCGGGGGAGATACGCAGTATTTT	CASSPWGSGGDTQYF
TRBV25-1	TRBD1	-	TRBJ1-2	TGTGCCAGCAGTGAAGTTGGGACAGGGGGCGCTGGCTACACCTTC	CASSEVGTGGAGYTF
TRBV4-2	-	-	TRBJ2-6	TGTGCCAGCAGCCAAGCACAGGAATCCGGGGCCAACGTCCTGACTTTC	CASSQAQESGANVLTF
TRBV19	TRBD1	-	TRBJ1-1	TGTGCCAGTAGTCCACAGGGGAGGAACACTGAAGCTTTCTTT	CASSPQGRNTEAFF
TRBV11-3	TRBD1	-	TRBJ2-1	TGTGCCAGCAGCTACACCGGGACAGGGTATAGTGAGCAGTTCTTC	CASSYTGTGYSEQFF
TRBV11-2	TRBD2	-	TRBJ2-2	TGTGCCAGCAGCGACGGACTAGCGGGGAACACCGGGGAGCTGTTTTTT	CASSDGLAGNTGELFF
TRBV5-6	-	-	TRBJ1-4	TGTGCCAGCAGCTTAGGACAGGAAAAACTGTTTTTT	CASSLGQEKLFF